This T cell receptor (beta chain) was captured in a study of T-cell reconstitution after alpha-beta-depleted transplantation in children. The authors prepared the TCRbeta library with unique molecular identifiers. TCRdb reprocessed the PCR reads with MiXCR, giving one entry per CDR3 protein. The repertoire holds fewer than 550,000 distinct CDR3 sequences, with around 9.9% as singletons. CDR1 and CDR2 (germline): SGHVS, FNYEAQ. The V end lost 5 bases, the J end lost 5 bases, and 12 bases lay between the germline ends. The CDR3 is made up of 14 amino acids. The source of this sequence is a human donor who donated a stem cell graft to a child with acute myeloid leukemia. This rearrangement joins TRBV7-6 to TRBJ2-2, with D perhaps TRBD2 (5 bases). Here the sequenced sample was PBMCs from the stem cell graft donor, taken from the stem cell graft. The CDR3 nucleotides are TGTGCCAGCAGCAGCGCGGGCATGACCGGGGAGCTGTTTTTT. It is translated as CASSSAGMTGELFF.